The sequence of this T cell receptor (beta chain) was determined in a study of T cells expressing NK-cell markers. Study information: Sorted CD3+CD56+NKG2C+, CD3+CD56+NKG2C- and CD3+CD56-NKG2C+ T cells supplied TCR beta repertoires.

Researchers built TCR beta cDNA using 5'RACE template switching with UMIs. TCRdb re-called the 5' RACE reads; every CDR3 protein appears as one record, without DNA. The listing contains about 180,000 distinct CDR3 sequences. Germline V gives CDR1 SNHLY, CDR2 FYNNEI. The CDR3 sequence is 14 residues long. This clonotype originated in a man aged 18 to 69 in good health. Sequencing input: blood T cells: a sorted CD56 or NKG2C T cell subset, CD4+ or CD8+ T cells, or bulk PBMC T cells (not recorded which). The genes are TRBV2 and TRBJ2-5; TCRdb lists TRBD1, though no DNA is available to test this call. CDR3 sequence reads: CASSLSSGRETQYF.